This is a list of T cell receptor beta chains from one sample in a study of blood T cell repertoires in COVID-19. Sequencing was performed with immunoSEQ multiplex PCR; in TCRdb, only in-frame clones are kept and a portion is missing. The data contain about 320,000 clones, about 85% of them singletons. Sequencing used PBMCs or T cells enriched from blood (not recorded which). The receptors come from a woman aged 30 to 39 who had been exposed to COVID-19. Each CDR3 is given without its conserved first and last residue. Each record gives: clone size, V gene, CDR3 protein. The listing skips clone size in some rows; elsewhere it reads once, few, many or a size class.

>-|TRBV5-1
ASSLGQTRINTEAF
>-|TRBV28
ASSFLGAGGLEAF
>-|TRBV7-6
ASSKRQGPSEQY
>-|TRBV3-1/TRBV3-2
ASRAASGYNEQF
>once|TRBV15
ATSRDRGSYEQY
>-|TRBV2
ASTTGGNSPLH
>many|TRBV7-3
ASSSPPTLSYEQY
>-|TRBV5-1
ASSPGQNSGNTIY
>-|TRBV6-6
ASSSFKREDTQY
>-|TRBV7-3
ASSLTGGTSYEQY
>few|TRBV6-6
ASSFPTGTYGYT
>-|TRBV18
ASSPPEGLGSTNYGYT
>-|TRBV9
ASSTYHTDGSHGYT